The present T cell receptor (beta chain) was sequenced within a study of Ad26.COV2.S vaccination and SARS-CoV-2 variants. The overall study: Of the COV1001 trial arms, the Ad26.COV2.S arm included the donor. Whole-study findings and limits: Placebo recipients trailed vaccine recipients in spike-specific TCR breadth.

CDR1 is SGHDT, CDR2 YYEEEE, per germline. V lost 1 base, J lost 6 bases, and 7 bases lay in between. There are 13 residues in the CDR3. Clones were read by immunoSEQ multiplex PCR, and TCRdb kept only the in-frame ones, dropping some. Here the sample spans approximately 240,000 clones, around 89% being singletons. Note on this clone: The antigen remains undetermined.

Treatment here: some 19 received Ad26.COV2.S at low or high dose, single or two shots; about 5 received placebo; per-sample allocation not given. The samples date from day 63 after the first vaccine or placebo injection. This chain connects TRBV5-6 to TRBJ2-2; possibly TRBD1 for D (6 bases). Sequenced material: peripheral blood, taken in a trial of Ad26.COV2.S vaccine versus placebo. The clonotype comes from a person aged 18 to 65 who received the Ad26.COV2.S COVID-19 vaccine or a placebo. The CDR3: CASSLTGSGELFF. DNA of the CDR3: TGTGCCAGCAGCTTGACAGGGTCCGGGGAGCTGTTTTTT. The variable domain in full, completed from reference TRBV5-6 and TRBJ2-2, reads DAGVTQSPTHLIKTRGQQVTLRCSPKSGHDTVSWYQQALGQGPQFIFQYYEEEERQRGNFPDRFSGHQFPNYSSELNVNALLLGDSALYLCASSLTGSGELFFGEGSRLTVL.